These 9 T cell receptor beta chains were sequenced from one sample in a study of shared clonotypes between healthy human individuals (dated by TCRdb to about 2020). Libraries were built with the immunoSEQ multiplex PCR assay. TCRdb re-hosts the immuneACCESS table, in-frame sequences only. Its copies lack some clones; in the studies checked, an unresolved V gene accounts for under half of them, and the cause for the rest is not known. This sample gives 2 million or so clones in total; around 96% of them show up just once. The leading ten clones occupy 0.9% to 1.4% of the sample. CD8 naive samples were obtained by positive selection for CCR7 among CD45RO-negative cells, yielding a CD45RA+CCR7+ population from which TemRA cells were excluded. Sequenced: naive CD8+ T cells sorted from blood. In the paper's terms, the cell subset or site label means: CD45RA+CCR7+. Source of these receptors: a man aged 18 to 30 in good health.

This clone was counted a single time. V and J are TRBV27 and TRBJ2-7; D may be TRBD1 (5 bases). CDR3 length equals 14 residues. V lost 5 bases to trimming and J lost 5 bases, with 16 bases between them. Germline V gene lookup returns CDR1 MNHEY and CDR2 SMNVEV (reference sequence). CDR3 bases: TGTGCCAGCAGTCTACAGGTGTCCCACGACGAGCAGTACTTC. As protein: CASSLQVSHDEQYF.

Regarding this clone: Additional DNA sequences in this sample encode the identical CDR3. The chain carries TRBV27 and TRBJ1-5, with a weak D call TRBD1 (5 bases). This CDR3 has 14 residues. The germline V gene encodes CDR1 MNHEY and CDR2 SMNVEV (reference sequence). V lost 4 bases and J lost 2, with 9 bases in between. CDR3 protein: CASSSVGGNQPQHF. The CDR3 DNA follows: TGTGCCAGCAGTTCCGTAGGGGGCAATCAGCCCCAGCATTTT.

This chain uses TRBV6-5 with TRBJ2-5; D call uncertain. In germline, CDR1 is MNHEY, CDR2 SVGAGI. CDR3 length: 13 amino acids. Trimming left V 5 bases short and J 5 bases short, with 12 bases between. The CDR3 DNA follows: TGTGCCAGCAGTACCCGACCCAGGGAGACCCAGTACTTC. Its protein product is CASSTRPRETQYF.

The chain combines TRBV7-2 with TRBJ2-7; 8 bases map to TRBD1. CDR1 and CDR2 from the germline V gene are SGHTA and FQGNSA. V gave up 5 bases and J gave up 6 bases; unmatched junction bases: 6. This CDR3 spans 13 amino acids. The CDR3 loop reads CASSIQGAGEQYF. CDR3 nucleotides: TGTGCCAGCAGCATTCAGGGGGCCGGCGAGCAGTACTTC.

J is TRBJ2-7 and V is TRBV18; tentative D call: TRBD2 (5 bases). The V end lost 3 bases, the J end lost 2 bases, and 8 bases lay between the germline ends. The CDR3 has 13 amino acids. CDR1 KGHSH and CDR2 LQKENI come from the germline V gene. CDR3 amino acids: CASSPVGTYEQYF. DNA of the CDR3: TGTGCCAGCTCACCGGTCGGGACCTACGAGCAGTACTTC.

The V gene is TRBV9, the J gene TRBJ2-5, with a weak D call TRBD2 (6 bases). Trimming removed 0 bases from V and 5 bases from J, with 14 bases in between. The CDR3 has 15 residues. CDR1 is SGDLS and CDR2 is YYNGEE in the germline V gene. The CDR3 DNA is TGTGCCAGCAGCGTAGAGGCGGGAAACCCGGAGACCCAGTACTTC. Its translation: CASSVEAGNPETQYF.

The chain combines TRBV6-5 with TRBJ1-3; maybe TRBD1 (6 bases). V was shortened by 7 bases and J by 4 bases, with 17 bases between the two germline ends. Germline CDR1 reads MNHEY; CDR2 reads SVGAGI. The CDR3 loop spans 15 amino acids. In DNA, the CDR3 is TGTGCCAGCAAACCAGAGGGGGTAGGAGGAAACACCATATATTTT. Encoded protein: CASKPEGVGGNTIYF.

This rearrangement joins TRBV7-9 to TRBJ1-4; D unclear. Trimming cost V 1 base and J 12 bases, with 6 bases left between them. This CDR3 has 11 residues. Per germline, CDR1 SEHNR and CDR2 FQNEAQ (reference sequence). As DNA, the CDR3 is TGTGCCAGCAGCTTAGAGGGAGAACTGTTTTTT. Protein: CASSLEGELFF.

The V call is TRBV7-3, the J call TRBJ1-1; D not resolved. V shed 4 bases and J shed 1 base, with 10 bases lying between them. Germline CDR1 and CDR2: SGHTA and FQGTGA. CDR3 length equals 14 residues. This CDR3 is CASSSDQSNTEAFF. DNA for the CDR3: TGTGCCAGCAGCTCCGACCAGTCGAACACTGAAGCTTTCTTT.